This is a list of T cell receptor beta chains from one sample in a study of regulatory T cells in long-lasting Graves disease. MiXCR, applied by TCRdb to the multiplex PCR reads, yields one record per CDR3 protein. The sample includes about 470,000 distinct CDR3 sequences, 15% seen only once; the top ten take 16%. The same specimen was also included in a second study, on T cells in Graves' hyperthyroidism and ophthalmopathy.

Sequenced material: peripheral blood mononuclear cells (PBMCs), taken at new diagnosis, from a patient treated with antithyroid drugs. Receptor source: a woman between 25 and 40 years old with Graves disease. Each CDR3 is given with its conserved first and last residue. D genes are given only for firm matches. Some rows mark clone size as missing; the rest say once, few, many or name a class of expanded clone.

-,TRBV20-1,TRBJ2-1,many,TGCAGTGTTCCGAACAATGAGCAGTTCTTC,CSVPNNEQFF
TRBD2,TRBV11-3,TRBJ2-5,-,TGTGCCAGCACCCTAGGCCCGGGAGGGGAGACCCAGTACTTC,CASTLGPGGETQYF
-,TRBV30,TRBJ1-6,many,TGTGCCTGGACTGGGATAGGGGAGAGTTCGAATTCACCCCTCCACTTT,CAWTGIGESSNSPLHF
-,TRBV18,TRBJ2-7,few,TGTGCCAGCTCACCCCCAAGGGGTCGCTACGAGCAGTACTTC,CASSPPRGRYEQYF
-,TRBV7-9,TRBJ1-1,few,TGTGCCAGCAGCTTGGGGATCCCCAGGGTTAAAAAGCGGCGGAGGAACACTGAAGCTTTCTTT,CASSLGIPRVKKRRRNTEAFF
TRBD1,TRBV5-1,TRBJ2-1,many,TGCGCCAGCAGCTTGGGTGCAGGGGGCTTCTACAGCAATGAGCAGTTCTTC,CASSLGAGGFYSNEQFF
TRBD1,TRBV6-1,TRBJ2-2,many,TGTGCCAGCACCCTGGACAGGGGATGGAACGGGGAGCTGTTTTTT,CASTLDRGWNGELFF
TRBD2,TRBV3-1,TRBJ2-2,-,TGTGCCAGCATTCAGGGAGGGAGCACCGGGGAGCTGTTTTTT,CASIQGGSTGELFF
-,TRBV6-2/TRBV6-3,TRBJ2-5,many,TGTGCCAGCACCCTTCGGGGGGCGTCCCAAGAGACCCAGTACTTC,CASTLRGASQETQYF
-,TRBV28,TRBJ1-2,many,TGTGCCAGCAGCTTAGCGACAGACTATGGCTACACCTTC,CASSLATDYGYTF
TRBD1,TRBV5-1,TRBJ2-7,-,TGCGCCAGCAGCTCGGGACAGGAGCAGTACTTC,CASSSGQEQYF
TRBD2,TRBV7-6,TRBJ2-4,many,TGTGCCAGCAGCCTAATAGCGGGAGGGCCGACCAAAAACATTCAGTACTTC,CASSLIAGGPTKNIQYF
TRBD2,TRBV2,TRBJ2-1,many,TGTGCCAGCAGGGGGGCTAGCGGGGGCTCCTACAATGAGCAGTTCTTC,CASRGASGGSYNEQFF
-,TRBV2,TRBJ2-7,few,TGTGCCAGCAGTGAAGGAATCAGGGCCTACGAGCAGTACTTC,CASSEGIRAYEQYF
TRBD2,TRBV7-9,TRBJ2-1,few,TGTGCCAGCAGCCCCTCCGGGACTAGCGGGACTCGCAATGAGCAGTTCTTC,CASSPSGTSGTRNEQFF
-,TRBV25-1,TRBJ2-1,many,TGTGCCAGCAGTGAATTTCGGGGGTACTACAATGAGCAGTTCTTC,CASSEFRGYYNEQFF
TRBD2,TRBV29-1,TRBJ2-3,few,TGCAGCGTTGAAGATCTCCCCTCTGGGGGGGCAGATACGCAGTATTTT,CSVEDLPSGGADTQYF
-,TRBV7-3,TRBJ2-1,many,TGTGCCAGCAGCTTAGGAGGGGACAGTTACAATGAGCAGTTCTTC,CASSLGGDSYNEQFF
-,TRBV28,TRBJ2-7,many,TGTGCCAGCAGTTTAGAGGGAGACGGGGCCTACGAGCAGTACTTC,CASSLEGDGAYEQYF
TRBD2,TRBV7-6,TRBJ2-3,few,TGTGCCAGCAGCTTAGCGCTAGCGGGCCCCACAGATACGCAGTATTTT,CASSLALAGPTDTQYF
-,TRBV9,TRBJ2-2,few,TGTGCCAGCAGCGAGCGGCCGAAAGTGGGGATTGGGACCGGGGAGCTGTTTTTT,CASSERPKVGIGTGELFF
-,TRBV30,TRBJ2-3,many,TGTGCCTGGAGTGTGATGGCTAGCACAGATACGCAGTATTTT,CAWSVMASTDTQYF
-,TRBV10-3,TRBJ2-1,many,TGTGCCATCAGTGAGTCTAACGGCCAGCTACCCGTGGGCTCCTACAATGAGCAGTTCTTC,CAISESNGQLPVGSYNEQFF
-,TRBV24-1,TRBJ2-5,many,TGTGCCACCAGTGATTTTTTGGAGACCCAGTACTTC,CATSDFLETQYF
-,TRBV18,TRBJ2-7,many,TGTGCCAGCTCACCCCTACAGGGAGACGAGCAGTACTTC,CASSPLQGDEQYF
TRBD2,TRBV27,TRBJ2-2,few,TGTGCCGGTAGCGGGAGGGCCCGATGGGGGGGGACCGGGGAGCTGTTTTTT,CAGSGRARWGGTGELFF
TRBD2,TRBV4-1,TRBJ2-2,-,TGCGCCAGCAGCCCAGGGTCAGGACTAGCCTTTGCGAACACCGGGGAGCTGTTTTTT,CASSPGSGLAFANTGELFF
TRBD2,TRBV2,TRBJ2-7,many,TGTGCCAGCAGCCACGGATTGGGGACTAGCGGGAGTGGCGAGCAGTACTTC,CASSHGLGTSGSGEQYF
-,TRBV30,TRBJ1-1,-,TGTGCCTGGAGGGTGGGGGACTCTGAAGCTTTCTTT,CAWRVGDSEAFF
-,TRBV11-3,TRBJ1-4,many,TGTGCCAGCAGCCCGACGGGAAGGCGGGAAAAACTGTTTTTT,CASSPTGRREKLFF
-,TRBV5-6,TRBJ1-4,few,TGTGCCAGCAGCTTGATCGGGGAACCTGAAAAACTGTTTTTT,CASSLIGEPEKLFF
-,TRBV5-1,TRBJ2-3,-,TGCGCCAGCCAGGGGGGGTTTGAGGATACGCAGTATTTT,CASQGGFEDTQYF
-,TRBV20-1,TRBJ1-2,-,TGCAGTGCCCTGGGGGCTAACTATGGCTACACCTTC,CSALGANYGYTF
TRBD2,TRBV20-1,TRBJ2-1,-,TGCAGTGCCGATCGAGCGGGAGGGAATGAGCAGTTCTTC,CSADRAGGNEQFF
TRBD2,TRBV5-4,TRBJ2-3,-,TGTGCCAGCAGTTCGGGACTAGCGGGAGTGGGCGGCACAGATACGCAGTATTTT,CASSSGLAGVGGTDTQYF
-,TRBV7-9,TRBJ2-1,many,TGTGCCAGCAGCCCAAGGTCGGGGGCAGTAATACCGAATGAGCAGTTCTTC,CASSPRSGAVIPNEQFF
-,TRBV11-3,TRBJ1-2,many,TGTGCCAGCAGCCCAGGTCTAGGTGTTAACTATGGCTACACCTTC,CASSPGLGVNYGYTF
-,TRBV2,TRBJ1-1,many,TGTGCCAGCAGTGGACAGGAGAACACTGAAGCTTTCTTT,CASSGQENTEAFF
-,TRBV29-1,TRBJ2-5,few,TGCAGCGTGCGACGGGACCAAGAGACCCAGTACTTC,CSVRRDQETQYF